Given below is one T cell receptor beta chain in context. This record comes from a study of shared clonotypes between healthy human individuals. Study-wide context: Samples came from two female and three male donors aged 18 to 49.

TCRdb's table, derived via immunoSEQ multiplex PCR, lists solely in-frame clones and lacks some. The sample contains around 610,000 clones, around 96% of which appear only once. Naive CD8 isolation took CD45RO-negative cells positively selected for CCR7 and excluded terminally differentiated effector memory CD45RA+ cells. The CDR3 loop spans 13 amino acids. V lost 4 bases to trimming and J lost 2 bases, with 7 bases between them. The V gene's germline CDR1 is SGHRS and CDR2 YFSETQ. The sequence came from a woman in her twenties or thirties in good health. Sequenced material: naive CD8+ T cells sorted from blood. This chain links TRBV5-1 with TRBJ1-3, with D perhaps TRBD1 (6 bases). The CDR3: CASSPGAGNTIYF. The CDR3, as DNA: TGCGCCAGCAGCCCAGGGGCTGGAAACACCATATATTTT.